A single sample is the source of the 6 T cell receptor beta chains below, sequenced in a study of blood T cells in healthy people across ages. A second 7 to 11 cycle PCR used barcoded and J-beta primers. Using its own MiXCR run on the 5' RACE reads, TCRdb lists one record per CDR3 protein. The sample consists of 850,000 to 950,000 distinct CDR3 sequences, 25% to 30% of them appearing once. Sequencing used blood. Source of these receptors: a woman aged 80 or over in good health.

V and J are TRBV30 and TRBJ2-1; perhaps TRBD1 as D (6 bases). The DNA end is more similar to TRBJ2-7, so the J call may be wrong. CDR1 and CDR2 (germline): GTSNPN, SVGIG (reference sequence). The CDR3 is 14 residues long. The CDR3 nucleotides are TGTGCCTGGAGTGTAACAGGGTCCTACAATGAGCAGTACTTC. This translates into CAWSVTGSYNEQYF.

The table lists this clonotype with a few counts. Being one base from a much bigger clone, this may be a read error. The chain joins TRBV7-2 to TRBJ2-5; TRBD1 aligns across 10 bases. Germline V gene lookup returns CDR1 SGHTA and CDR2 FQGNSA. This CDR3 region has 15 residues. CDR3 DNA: TGTGCCTGCAGCACGGGACAGGGGAACCAAGAGACCCAGTACTTC. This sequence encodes CACSTGQGNQETQYF.

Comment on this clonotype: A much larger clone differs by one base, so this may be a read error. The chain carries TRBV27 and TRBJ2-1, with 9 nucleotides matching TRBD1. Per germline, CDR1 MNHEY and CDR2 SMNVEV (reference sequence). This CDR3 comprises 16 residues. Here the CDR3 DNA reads TGTGCCGGCAGTTTATCTCGGACAGGGGTATACAATGAGCAGTTCTTC. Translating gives CAGSLSRTGVYNEQFF.

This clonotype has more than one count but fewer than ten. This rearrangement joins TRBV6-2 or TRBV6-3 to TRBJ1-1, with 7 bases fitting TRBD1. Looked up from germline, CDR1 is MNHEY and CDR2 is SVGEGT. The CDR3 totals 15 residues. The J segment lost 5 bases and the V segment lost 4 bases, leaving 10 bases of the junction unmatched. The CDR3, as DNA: TGTGCCAGCAGTTCCCAGACAGGGTTAGGAACTGAAGCTTTCTTT. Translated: CASSSQTGLGTEAFF.

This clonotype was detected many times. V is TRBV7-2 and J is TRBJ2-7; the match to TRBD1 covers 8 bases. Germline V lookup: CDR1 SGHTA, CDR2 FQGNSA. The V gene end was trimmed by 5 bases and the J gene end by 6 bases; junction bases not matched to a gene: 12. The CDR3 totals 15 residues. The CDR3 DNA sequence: TGTGCCAGCAGCCCGAGACAGGGGACCTTCGGCGAGCAGTACTTC. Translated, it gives CASSPRQGTFGEQYF.

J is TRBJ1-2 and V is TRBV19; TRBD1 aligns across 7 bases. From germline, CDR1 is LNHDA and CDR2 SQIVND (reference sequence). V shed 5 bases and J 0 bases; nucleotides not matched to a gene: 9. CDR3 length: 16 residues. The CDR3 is CASSSRGDSTNYGYTF. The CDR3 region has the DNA TGTGCCAGTAGTTCCCGGGGGGACAGCACTAACTATGGCTACACCTTC.